These 20 T cell receptor beta chains share one sample of origin, sequenced in a study of blood T cell repertoires in COVID-19. Here immunoSEQ multiplex PCR was the method, and the copy in TCRdb shows in-frame clones only, minus some. Of 140,000 to 150,000 clones in the sample, 75% to 85% were seen once. What was sequenced was peripheral blood. These receptor sequences come from a woman in her 50s with acute or convalescent COVID-19.

This rearrangement joins TRBV5-8 to TRBJ1-5; no reliable D call. Germline CDR1 and CDR2: SGHTS and YDEGEE. The CDR3 is 12 amino acids. Trimming stripped 1 base from V and 4 bases from J, with 3 bases between. The CDR3 region has the DNA TGTGCCAGCAGCTTGCAGAATCAGCCCCAGCATTTT. It codes for CASSLQNQPQHF.

The genes are TRBV18 and TRBJ2-5; TRBD2 matches 8 bases. The germline V gene has CDR1 KGHSH and CDR2 LQKENI. The CDR3 length is 15 residues. Trimming cost V 0 bases and J 4 bases; bases outside gene matches: 4. The CDR3: CASSPPAGGGETQYF. CDR3 DNA: TGTGCCAGCTCACCACCGGCGGGGGGTGGAGAGACCCAGTACTTC.

The rearrangement joins TRBV18 to TRBJ1-5, with 7 bases fitting TRBD1. V trimming: 2 bases; J trimming: 3 bases; junction bases outside the gene matches: 4. This CDR3 has 15 residues. CDR1 is KGHSH and CDR2 is LQKENI in the germline V gene. CDR3 nucleotides: TGTGCCAGCTCACCAACAGGGGCCAACAATCAGCCCCAGCATTTT. This codes for CASSPTGANNQPQHF.

CDR3 residues: CASSQDTGEKAFF. CDR3 coding DNA: TGCGCCAGCAGCCAAGATACAGGGGAGAAAGCTTTCTTT. The rearrangement joins TRBV4-3 to TRBJ1-1; 7 bases line up with TRBD1. After removal of 0 bases from V and 9 bases from J, the junction contained 4 bases not matched to a gene. Germline-derived CDR1 and CDR2 are LGHNA and YSLEER. The CDR3 is made up of 13 amino acids.

The gene calls are TRBV4-3 and TRBJ2-5; 10 bases are a match to TRBD1. The CDR3 extends over 14 amino acids. Unmatched junction bases numbered 5, after V lost 0 bases and J lost 10 bases. Germline values: CDR1 LGHNA, CDR2 YSLEER. The CDR3 loop reads CASSQDGTGEVQYF. The CDR3 nucleotides are TGCGCCAGCAGCCAAGATGGGACAGGGGAGGTCCAGTACTTC.

This clone was counted ten times or more. The chain combines TRBV6-5 with TRBJ2-7; TRBD2 aligns across 8 bases. The length of the CDR3 is 15 residues. V trimming: 6 bases; J trimming: 3 bases; junction bases outside the gene matches: 10. Per the germline V gene, CDR1 is MNHEY and CDR2 is SVGAGI. Here the CDR3 DNA reads TGTGCCAGCAGGGGTCGGGAGGGCATTCTCTACGAGCAGTACTTC. Encoded protein: CASRGREGILYEQYF.

The gene calls are TRBV5-6 and TRBJ1-4, with a possible D match to TRBD1 (6 bases). This CDR3 is built from 14 residues. The germline V gene encodes CDR1 SGHDT and CDR2 YYEEEE. Trimming stripped 2 bases from V and 7 bases from J, with 12 bases between. The CDR3 reads CASSFRGSSEKLFF. Here the CDR3 DNA reads TGTGCCAGCAGCTTTAGGGGGTCTAGTGAAAAACTGTTTTTT.

The chain employs TRBV27 and TRBJ2-7; 12 bases map to TRBD1. CDR1 is MNHEY and CDR2 is SMNVEV in the germline V gene (reference sequence). There are 15 residues in the CDR3. The junction had 7 bases not matched to a gene; V was cut back by 4 bases and J by 6 bases. The CDR3 DNA reads as TGTGCCAGCAGTTCCCCCGGGACAGGGGGCCCCGAGCAGTACTTC. This encodes CASSSPGTGGPEQYF.

This clone occurred a few times. This chain joins TRBV7-3 and TRBJ2-3, with TRBD2 as a possible D gene (6 bases). The CDR3 consists of 15 residues. The V gene lost 4 bases and the J gene lost 1 base, with 12 bases spanning the gap. CDR1 is SGHTA, CDR2 FQGTGA, per germline. The CDR3 spells CASSSGDLGTDTQYF. The CDR3, as DNA: TGTGCCAGCAGCTCGGGGGACCTAGGCACAGATACGCAGTATTTT.

The CDR3 reads CSVERAGAAGAFF. The CDR3 region has the DNA TGCAGCGTTGAGAGGGCAGGGGCCGCGGGAGCTTTCTTT. The chain employs TRBV29-1 and TRBJ1-1, with a tentative D call TRBD1 (6 bases). Trimming pared 3 bases from V and 10 bases from J, leaving 18 bases between. The CDR3 sequence is 13 residues long. The germline gives CDR1 SQVTM, CDR2 ANQGSEA.

The chain links TRBV7-3 to TRBJ1-2, with TRBD1 matching 12 bases. V shed 4 bases and J 6 bases; nucleotides not matched to a gene: 6. This CDR3 spans 15 amino acids. Germline V gene data show CDR1 as SGHTA and CDR2 as FQGTGA. CDR3 nucleotides: TGTGCCAGCAGCTCACGCCGGGACAGGGGGCATGGCTACACCTTC. Translating it yields CASSSRRDRGHGYTF.

The chain combines TRBV6-4 with TRBJ1-1; D remains unclear. Trimming removed 4 bases at V and 2 bases at J, with 8 bases between. The CDR3 is made up of 13 amino acids. Germline assignment: CDR1 MRHNA and CDR2 SNTAGT. Written as DNA, the CDR3 is TGTGCCAGCAGTGTAGATACCAACACTGAAGCTTTCTTT. Amino acids: CASSVDTNTEAFF.

The chain uses TRBV3-1 (or the pseudogene TRBV3-2) and TRBJ1-4; no clear D. This CDR3 has 14 residues. CDR1 and CDR2 from the germline V gene are LGHDT and YNNKEL (reference sequence). The V gene lost 3 bases and the J gene lost 3 bases, with 8 bases spanning the gap. CDR3 loop: CASSHQSANEKLFF. The CDR3 region has the DNA TGTGCCAGCAGCCACCAATCGGCTAATGAAAAACTGTTTTTT.

CDR3 DNA sequence: TGTGCCATCAGTGACCACGGACAGGGTGCGCCCTATAATTCACCCCTCCACTTT. It is translated as CAISDHGQGAPYNSPLHF. The chain combines TRBV10-3 with TRBJ1-6; 8 positions agree with TRBD1. V was clipped by 3 bases and J by 2 bases; unmatched bases: 9. The length of the CDR3 is 18 residues. Germline V gives CDR1 ENHRY, CDR2 SYGVKD.

As to this clone: A much larger clone sits a single nucleotide away, making a read error possible. V and J are TRBV18 and TRBJ1-2; TRBD1 might be the D (6 bases). V was pared by 1 base and J by 6 bases, with 6 bases between. The CDR3 has 12 amino acids. Germline lookup yields CDR1 KGHSH and CDR2 LQKENI. This CDR3 reads CASSPRTDGYTF. The CDR3 bases are TGTGCCAGCTCACCACGGACAGATGGCTACACCTTC.

This sequence joins TRBV4-1 and TRBJ2-3, with a weak D call TRBD1 (6 bases). Germline values: CDR1 MGHRA, CDR2 YSYEKL. Trimming shortened V by 0 bases and J by 7 bases, and 11 bases separated the two germline ends. The CDR3 is 14 amino acids. CDR3 in DNA: TGCGCCAGCAGCCAAGATAGGGGGTGGTATACGCAGTATTTT. Its translation: CASSQDRGWYTQYF.

This chain connects TRBV5-1 to TRBJ1-1, with D possibly being TRBD1 (6 bases). From germline, CDR1 is SGHRS and CDR2 YFSETQ. The CDR3 is 14 residues long. V gave up 4 bases and J gave up 4 bases, with 14 bases separating them. CDR3 nucleotide sequence: TGCGCCAGCAGCGAACAGGGAGTTGTCACTGAAGCTTTCTTT. Its protein is CASSEQGVVTEAFF.

The chain joins TRBV27 to TRBJ1-2; TRBD1 matches 9 bases. Germline V gene data show CDR1 as MNHEY and CDR2 as SMNVEV (reference sequence). Trimming at V came to 4 bases and at J to 5 bases, leaving 5 bases not matched to a gene. This CDR3 region has 14 residues. CDR3 DNA: TGTGCCAGCAGTTCACTGACAGGGGGATATGGCTACACCTTC. This translates into CASSSLTGGYGYTF.

This chain joins TRBV3-1 (or the pseudogene TRBV3-2) and TRBJ2-7; D possibly corresponds to TRBD1 (6 bases). Per the germline V gene, CDR1 is LGHDT and CDR2 is YNNKEL (reference sequence). CDR3 length: 12 residues. The V gene lost 4 bases and the J gene lost 6 bases, with 10 bases spanning the gap. The CDR3 DNA reads as TGTGCCAGCAGCCCTACAGGGACCGAGCAGTACTTC. Translated, it gives CASSPTGTEQYF.

This CDR3 is CASSLSAEAFF. CDR3 DNA sequence: TGTGCCAGCAGTCTTTCTGCTGAAGCTTTCTTT. This rearrangement joins TRBV2 to TRBJ1-1; D remains unclear. The CDR3 runs 11 residues. V was pared by 5 bases and J by 6 bases, with 7 bases between. Germline assignment: CDR1 SNHLY and CDR2 FYNNEI.